The rows below give T cell receptor beta chains drawn from one sample of a study of blood T cell repertoires in COVID-19. Assay used: immunoSEQ multiplex PCR; TCRdb lists only in-frame clones, some missing. Among fewer than 15,000 clones listed, around 80% were seen once. Sequencing was carried out using peripheral blood. All receptors come from a human donor in a cohort sampled during active COVID-19. Both conserved end residues are part of each CDR3. D genes are given only for firm matches. The listing skips clone size in some rows; elsewhere it reads once, few, many or a size class.

clone size | J gene | V gene | D gene | CDR3 protein | CDR3 DNA
. | TRBJ1-2 | TRBV7-2 | TRBD1 | CASRTNRGLRSPNYGYTF | TGTGCCAGCAGAACAAACAGGGGTCTAAGATCCCCTAACTATGGCTACACCTTC
. | TRBJ1-2 | TRBV11-2 | . | CASSLDLGGPYYGYTF | TGTGCCAGCAGCTTAGATCTTGGAGGTCCGTACTATGGCTACACCTTC
once | TRBJ2-7 | TRBV15 | . | CATSRRGSYEQYF | TGTGCCACCAGCAGAAGGGGGTCCTACGAGCAGTACTTC
. | TRBJ1-2 | TRBV4-3 | . | CASSQVGLGRDYGYTF | TGCGCCAGCAGCCAAGTTGGTCTTGGCAGGGACTATGGCTACACCTTC
once | TRBJ2-7 | TRBV28 | TRBD2 | CASSPLSGSGGVYEQYF | TGTGCCAGCAGTCCCCTCTCGGGTAGCGGGGGGGTCTACGAGCAGTACTTC
few | TRBJ2-7 | TRBV5-6 | . | CASSLALGGPSYEQYF | TGTGCCAGCAGCTTGGCCCTCGGGGGGCCATCCTACGAGCAGTACTTC
. | TRBJ1-1 | TRBV7-6 | . | CASSRGGLNTEAFF | TGTGCCAGCAGCCGGGGGGGCCTCAACACTGAAGCTTTCTTT
. | TRBJ2-1 | TRBV5-1 | TRBD1 | CASTPSGQGANEQFF | TGCGCCAGCACCCCCTCGGGACAGGGGGCAAATGAGCAGTTCTTC
once | TRBJ2-1 | TRBV5-5 | TRBD2 | CASSGTRLNEQFF | TGTGCCAGCAGCGGGACTAGGCTCAATGAGCAGTTCTTC
. | TRBJ2-1 | TRBV7-6 | . | CASSPEQDNEQFF | TGTGCCAGCAGCCCCGAACAGGACAATGAGCAGTTCTTC
once | TRBJ2-7 | TRBV3-1/TRBV3-2 | . | CASSSSGQSSYEQYF | TGTGCCAGCAGCTCGTCCGGACAGAGCTCCTACGAGCAGTACTTC
. | TRBJ1-1 | TRBV28 | . | CASSPLNMNTEAFF | TGTGCCAGCAGTCCCCTTAATATGAACACTGAAGCTTTCTTT
few | TRBJ2-2 | TRBV18 | TRBD1 | CASSLSTGSNTGELFF | TGTGCCAGCTCACTATCGACAGGGTCGAACACCGGGGAGCTGTTTTTT
. | TRBJ1-2 | TRBV28 | . | CASSFRQDGGYTF | TGTGCCAGCAGTTTCCGACAGGACGGGGGCTACACCTTC
. | TRBJ2-6 | TRBV3-1/TRBV3-2 | . | CASSQGQDGANVLTF | TGTGCCAGCAGCCAAGGTCAGGATGGGGCCAACGTCCTGACTTTC
. | TRBJ2-5 | TRBV7-6 | . | CASSAGPRQETQYF | TGTGCCAGCAGCGCAGGGCCTAGACAAGAGACCCAGTACTTC
few | TRBJ1-1 | TRBV7-9 | . | CASSLGTIYTEAFF | TGTGCCAGCAGCTTAGGGACAATCTACACTGAAGCTTTCTTT
. | TRBJ2-3 | TRBV3-1/TRBV3-2 | TRBD2 | CASSQIGGGGAGDTQYF | TGTGCCAGCAGCCAAATTGGCGGGGGTGGGGCGGGAGATACGCAGTATTTT
. | TRBJ2-3 | TRBV9 | . | CASSVATTRDTQYF | TGTGCCAGCAGCGTAGCTACGACACGGGATACGCAGTATTTT
. | TRBJ2-5 | TRBV12-5 | TRBD1 | CASGLGQGVLETQYF | TGTGCTAGTGGTTTGGGTCAGGGGGTTTTGGAGACCCAGTACTTC
. | TRBJ1-3 | TRBV7-9 | . | CASSAGLGNTIYF | TGTGCCAGCAGCGCGGGACTCGGAAACACCATATATTTT
. | TRBJ1-5 | TRBV18 | . | CASSPRRVRYQPQHF | TGTGCCAGCTCACCGAGGAGGGTACGGTATCAGCCCCAGCATTTT
. | TRBJ2-3 | TRBV7-2 | TRBD2 | CASSLRAGGFSQTDTQYF | TGTGCCAGCAGCTTACGAGCGGGGGGCTTTTCACAGACAGATACGCAGTATTTT
. | TRBJ2-7 | TRBV6-5 | TRBD1 | CASSWGQNYEQYF | TGTGCCAGCAGTTGGGGACAGAACTACGAGCAGTACTTC
. | TRBJ1-1 | TRBV28 | TRBD1 | CASRLQQGGAFF | TGTGCCAGCAGACTACAGCAGGGGGGAGCTTTCTTT
once | TRBJ1-1 | TRBV15 | TRBD1 | CATSRQGGNTEAFF | TGTGCCACCAGCAGACAGGGGGGAAACACTGAAGCTTTCTTT
. | TRBJ1-5 | TRBV19 | . | CASSIMGQGSQPQHF | TGTGCCAGTAGTATCATGGGTCAGGGAAGCCAGCCCCAGCATTTT
. | TRBJ2-3 | TRBV19 | . | CASSALTGGHTDTQYF | TGTGCCAGTAGTGCCCTTACTGGGGGACACACAGATACGCAGTATTTT
once | TRBJ1-4 | TRBV6-6 | . | CASRPLADEKLFF | TGTGCCAGCAGACCCTTAGCGGATGAAAAACTGTTTTTT
once | TRBJ2-7 | TRBV5-1 | TRBD1 | CASSSVTGREQYF | TGCGCCAGCAGCTCGGTGACAGGGCGAGAGCAGTACTTC
. | TRBJ1-1 | TRBV18 | . | CASSPYDRLNEAFF | TGTGCCAGCTCACCGTATGACAGGCTAAATGAAGCTTTCTTT
. | TRBJ1-6 | TRBV1 | . | CTSSQDRSSYNSPLHF | TGCACCAGCAGCCAAGATCGGAGCTCCTATAATTCACCCCTCCACTTT
. | TRBJ1-4 | TRBV7-2 | . | CASSLAREQGELFF | TGTGCCAGCAGCTTAGCGCGGGAGCAGGGAGAACTGTTTTTT
medium-sized | TRBJ1-6 | TRBV19 | TRBD1 | CASTEGRGTGNSPLHF | TGTGCCAGTACCGAAGGGAGAGGGACAGGCAATTCACCCCTCCACTTT
. | TRBJ1-4 | TRBV5-5 | . | CASSPTREKLFF | TGTGCCAGCAGTCCGACCAGGGAAAAACTGTTTTTT
. | TRBJ2-7 | TRBV15 | TRBD2 | CATSLGLAGIYEQYF | TGTGCCACCAGCCTAGGACTAGCGGGGATCTACGAGCAGTACTTC
. | TRBJ1-5 | TRBV28 | . | CASTLTRGAEQPQHF | TGTGCCAGCACCCTCACTCGGGGGGCGGAACAGCCCCAGCATTTT
. | TRBJ2-3 | TRBV7-2 | TRBD1 | CASSLAGPGQGRTDTQYF | TGTGCCAGCAGCTTAGCGGGGCCGGGACAGGGGAGAACAGATACGCAGTATTTT
. | TRBJ1-5 | TRBV7-9 | . | CASSFGGDQPQHF | TGTGCCAGCAGCTTCGGCGGTGATCAGCCCCAGCATTTT
once | TRBJ2-2 | TRBV5-1 | . | CASSLDTSNTGELFF | TGCGCCAGCAGCTTGGATACTTCGAACACCGGGGAGCTGTTTTTT
few | TRBJ2-4 | TRBV23-1 | TRBD1 | CASSRDRDIQYF | TGCGCCAGCAGTCGGGACAGGGACATTCAGTACTTC
once | TRBJ2-7 | TRBV7-8 | TRBD1 | CASSPGQGSEQYF | TGTGCCAGCAGCCCCGGACAGGGTAGCGAGCAGTACTTC
. | TRBJ1-1 | TRBV29-1 | . | CSVRMGHTNTEAFF | TGCAGCGTGCGAATGGGACATACGAACACTGAAGCTTTCTTT
. | TRBJ1-1 | TRBV18 | TRBD1 | CASSPRQGRNTEAFF | TGTGCCAGCTCACCGCGACAGGGGAGAAACACTGAAGCTTTCTTT
. | TRBJ2-2 | TRBV28 | . | CASSLRGKGTGELFF | TGTGCCAGCAGTTTACGGGGGAAGGGCACCGGGGAGCTGTTTTTT
few | TRBJ1-4 | TRBV19 | TRBD1 | CASSISGGSTNEKLFF | TGTGCCAGTAGTATCTCAGGGGGATCAACTAATGAAAAACTGTTTTTT
. | TRBJ1-1 | TRBV3-1/TRBV3-2 | . | CASSQSGYEAFF | TGTGCCAGCAGCCAATCGGGTTATGAAGCTTTCTTT
. | TRBJ2-1 | TRBV5-1 | TRBD2 | CASSLDGGVYNEQFF | TGCGCCAGCAGCTTGGACGGGGGGGTCTACAATGAGCAGTTCTTC
. | TRBJ2-1 | TRBV11-2 | . | CASSYRYNEQFF | TGTGCCAGCAGCTATAGATACAATGAGCAGTTCTTC
. | TRBJ2-1 | TRBV5-4 | . | CASTSGTDNEQFF | TGTGCCAGCACCTCGGGAACGGACAATGAGCAGTTCTTC
. | TRBJ1-2 | TRBV27 | . | CASSDRPRGGYTF | TGTGCCAGCAGTGACAGACCGAGGGGGGGCTACACCTTC
. | TRBJ1-4 | TRBV15 | . | CATKGEANEKLFF | TGTGCCACCAAGGGGGAAGCTAATGAAAAACTGTTTTTT
. | TRBJ1-1 | TRBV15 | . | CATSRDHQGYEAFF | TGTGCCACCAGCAGAGACCACCAGGGCTACGAAGCTTTCTTT
. | TRBJ1-5 | TRBV6-6 | . | CATLQGGPNQPQHF | TGTGCCACCCTACAGGGAGGGCCAAATCAGCCCCAGCATTTT
. | TRBJ1-6 | TRBV10-3 | TRBD1 | CAIGRQGINSPLHF | TGTGCCATCGGAAGACAGGGGATAAATTCACCCCTCCACTTT